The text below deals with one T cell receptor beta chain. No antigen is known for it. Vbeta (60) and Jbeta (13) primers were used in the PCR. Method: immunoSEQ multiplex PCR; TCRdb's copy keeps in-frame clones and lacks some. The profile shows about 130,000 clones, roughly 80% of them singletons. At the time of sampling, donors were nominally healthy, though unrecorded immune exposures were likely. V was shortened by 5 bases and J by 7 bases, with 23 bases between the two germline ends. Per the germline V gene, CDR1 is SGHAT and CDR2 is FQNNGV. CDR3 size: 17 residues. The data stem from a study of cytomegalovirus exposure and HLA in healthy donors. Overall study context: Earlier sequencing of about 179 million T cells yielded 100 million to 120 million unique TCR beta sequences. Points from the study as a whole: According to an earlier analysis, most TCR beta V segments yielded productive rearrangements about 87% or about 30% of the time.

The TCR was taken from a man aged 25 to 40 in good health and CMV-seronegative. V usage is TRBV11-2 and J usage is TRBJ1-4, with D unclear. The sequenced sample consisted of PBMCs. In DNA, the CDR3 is TGTGCCAGCAGCAGCGGTGGCGGGAGATGGCGGAGTGAAAAACTGTTTTTT. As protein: CASSSGGGRWRSEKLFF. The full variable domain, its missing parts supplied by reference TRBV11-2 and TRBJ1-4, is EAGVAQSPRYKIIEKRQSVAFWCNPISGHATLYWYQQILGQGPKLLIQFQNNGVVDDSQLPKDRFSAERLKGVDSTLKIQPAKLEDSAVYLCASSSGGGRWRSEKLFFGSGTQLSVL.